This T cell receptor (beta chain) is from a study of blood T cell repertoires in COVID-19. The wider study: Collection of acute and convalescent COVID-19 samples took place in the United States, Italy and Spain. PBMCs, B-cell-depleted T cells, or T cells were the source of the cDNA or gDNA that made up the material.

V lost 5 bases and J lost 6, with 14 bases in between. Germline values: CDR1 SGHNT, CDR2 YENEEA. There are 14 residues in the CDR3. Authors' analysis steps: Cell counts per sample came from amplifying reference gene primers. The method was immunoSEQ multiplex PCR; TCRdb's version includes in-frame clones alone and lacks a portion of them. The DNA was the basis for D and trimming; V, J and clone size are from that table. The sample holds tens of thousands of clones, more than 65% seen once. Specimen: peripheral blood. The genes are TRBV11-3 and TRBJ2-1; D perhaps matches TRBD1 (6 bases). This clonotype was sampled from a woman aged 50 to 65 with acute or convalescent COVID-19. CDR3 bases: TGTGCCAGCAGCCTCACCCAGGGGAGCAATGAGCAGTTCTTC. Translation gives CASSLTQGSNEQFF.